This TCR beta chain was identified in a study of cytomegalovirus exposure and HLA in healthy donors. Study findings and constraints: Earlier analysis looked at TCR beta V segments, and most were productive about 90% or about 30% of the time. DRB1 had the most TCR associations and HLA-C the fewest, a later analysis found, with rates varying by HLA locus. TCR beta chains associated with HLA were, in a later analysis, more clonally expanded than equally common others.

Both 60 Vbeta primers and 13 Jbeta primers went into the PCR. Clones were read by immunoSEQ multiplex PCR, and TCRdb kept only the in-frame ones, dropping some. Of approximately 210,000 clones in the sample, roughly 78% are singletons; the top ten hold less than 2%. The CDR3 spans 18 residues. As for this clone: Its antigen is unknown.

Sequencing input: PBMCs. The chain couples TRBV21-1 to TRBJ2-7; the DNA was not used to check the table's D call, TRBD1. TRBV21-1 counts as a pseudogene. The receptor was isolated from a girl aged 10-17 years in good health and CMV-seropositive. CDR3 residues: CASSNFEIRRDSPYEQYF. DNA for the CDR3: TGTGCCAGCAGCAACTTCGAAATCCGCCGGGACAGCCCCTACGAGCAGTACTTC.